This is a list of T cell receptor beta chains from one sample in a study of T cells in Graves' hyperthyroidism and ophthalmopathy. TCRdb redid the calling of the multiplex PCR reads with MiXCR, one entry per CDR3 protein. The repertoire holds a few hundred thousand distinct CDR3 sequences, with approximately 15% as singletons. The sequenced sample was blood. The source of these receptors is a woman aged 25 to 39 with Graves' hyperthyroidism. Each CDR3 is given with its conserved first and last residue. A D gene is named only where the DNA matches it firmly. The size of a clone is reported for some rows only, either as once, few or many, or as a class for expanded clones.

d_call	j_call	clone_size	v_call	cdr3_aa	cdr3_nt
-	TRBJ1-1	many	TRBV29-1	CSVGTLNTEAFF	TGCAGCGTAGGGACATTGAACACTGAAGCTTTCTTT
-	TRBJ2-5	many	TRBV7-2	CASSPGSFSGFDQETQYF	TGTGCCAGCAGCCCAGGGAGTTTCAGCGGGTTCGACCAAGAGACCCAGTACTTC
-	TRBJ2-7	-	TRBV29-1	CSVVGQGGYEQYF	TGCAGCGTTGTCGGTCAGGGAGGCTACGAGCAGTACTTC
-	TRBJ2-5	-	TRBV20-1	CSARDPGQTQYF	TGCAGTGCTAGAGATCCGGGTCAGACCCAGTACTTC
-	TRBJ2-7	many	TRBV6-1	CASSISWGSYEQYF	TGTGCCAGCAGTATCTCGTGGGGTTCCTACGAGCAGTACTTC
-	TRBJ1-6	many	TRBV7-3	CASSSGAPNSPLHF	TGTGCCAGCAGCTCCGGGGCCCCTAATTCACCCCTCCACTTT
-	TRBJ1-1	-	TRBV5-4	CANSLAVGVPEAFF	TGTGCCAACAGCTTGGCTGTTGGGGTGCCTGAAGCTTTCTTT
TRBD2	TRBJ2-3	many	TRBV30	CASRLAGGSDTQYF	TGTGCCTCTAGACTAGCGGGAGGTTCAGATACGCAGTATTTT
-	TRBJ2-7	-	TRBV3-1	CASSQDTRTAYEQYF	TGTGCCAGCAGCCAGGACACCCGGACTGCCTACGAGCAGTACTTC
TRBD2	TRBJ2-3	few	TRBV27	CASQTSGRPSTDTQYF	TGTGCCAGCCAGACTAGCGGGAGACCTAGCACAGATACGCAGTATTTT
-	TRBJ2-1	many	TRBV18	CASFPLRASYNEQFF	TGTGCCAGCTTCCCGTTGCGGGCCTCCTACAATGAGCAGTTCTTC
TRBD2	TRBJ2-7	few	TRBV5-5	CASSPLGERGEQYF	TGTGCCAGCAGCCCACTAGGGGAGCGGGGCGAGCAGTACTTC
-	TRBJ2-1	-	TRBV10-3	CAISEVLSNEQFF	TGTGCCATCAGTGAGGTCCTTAGCAATGAGCAGTTCTTC
TRBD1	TRBJ2-5	many	TRBV7-2	CASSSTGGTQYF	TGTGCCAGCAGCTCCACAGGGGGCACCCAGTACTTC
TRBD2	TRBJ2-3	many	TRBV18	CASSPPGTNTDTQYF	TGTGCCAGCTCACCTCCCGGGACTAACACAGATACGCAGTATTTT
-	TRBJ2-7	-	TRBV5-5	CASSLVLGDYEQYF	TGTGCCAGCAGCTTGGTTTTGGGGGACTACGAGCAGTACTTC
-	TRBJ2-3	many	TRBV2	CASRITPEGPSTDTQYF	TGTGCCAGCAGGATCACCCCGGAAGGGCCTAGCACAGATACGCAGTATTTT
TRBD1	TRBJ2-5	-	TRBV14	CASNQYGRGQETQYF	TGTGCCAGCAACCAATACGGCAGGGGGCAAGAGACCCAGTACTTC